The 30 T cell receptor beta chains below come from one sample, sequenced in a study of blood T cell repertoires in COVID-19 (dated by TCRdb to about 2020). The library was obtained by the immunoSEQ multiplex PCR assay. The table comes from immuneACCESS by way of TCRdb, which keeps in-frame sequences with V and J called. Part of the clones is missing from these tables; in studies checked, under half for an unresolved V gene and the rest for unknown reasons. The sample has about 140,000 clones on record, about 77% of them singletons. The ten largest clones add up to roughly 9% of the sample. Material for sequencing was peripheral blood. These receptors were taken from a woman aged 45-60 years with active or convalescent COVID-19.

Relative to its sample, this clone is medium-sized. The CDR3 coding sequence is TGTGCCAGCTCACCTTCGGGGAAAGGGACAGAAGGCTACACCTTC. Its protein product is CASSPSGKGTEGYTF. The V call is TRBV18, the J call TRBJ1-2; 7 nucleotides line up with TRBD1. The CDR3 runs to 15 residues. Germline lookup yields CDR1 KGHSH and CDR2 LQKENI. J was trimmed by 8 bases and V by 3 bases; bases with no gene match: 12. Using reference TRBV18 and TRBJ1-2 for the parts outside the CDR3, the full variable domain is NAGVMQNPRHLVRRRGQEARLRCSPMKGHSHVYWYRQLPEEGLKFMVYLQKENIIDESGMPKERFSAEFPKEGPSILRIQQVVRGDSAAYFCASSPSGKGTEGYTFGSGTRLTVV.

This chain uses TRBV4-2 with TRBJ1-2; a weak D match, TRBD1 (6 bases). This CDR3 has 19 residues. V was cut by 3 bases and J by 4 bases, with 27 bases left in between. Germline CDR1 LGHNA, CDR2 YNFKEQ. The CDR3 protein is CASSHENGGGAGSFYGYTF. In nucleotides, the CDR3 is TGTGCCAGCAGCCACGAGAATGGGGGGGGCGCGGGTTCTTTCTATGGCTACACCTTC.

This clone was seen a handful of times. V gene TRBV4-3 combines with J gene TRBJ2-2; 7 bases agree with TRBD1. This CDR3 is 15 amino acids long. Trimming at V came to 1 base and at J to 6 bases, leaving 5 bases not matched to a gene. CDR1 is LGHNA, CDR2 YSLEER, per germline. CDR3 nucleotide sequence: TGCGCCAGCAGCCAAGTCGGGACAGATGCCGGGGAGCTGTTTTTT. It encodes CASSQVGTDAGELFF.

The rearrangement joins TRBV9 to TRBJ1-3; D may be TRBD1 (6 bases). The CDR3 runs 17 residues. Trimming took off 0 bases at V and 0 bases at J, with 13 bases between the two ends. The V gene's germline CDR1 is SGDLS and CDR2 YYNGEE. The CDR3 region has the DNA TGTGCCAGCAGCGTAGCGATGGGGGCCGCCTCTGGAAACACCATATATTTT. This translates into CASSVAMGAASGNTIYF.

V is TRBV2 and J is TRBJ2-3, with TRBD1 matching over 10 bases. There are 15 residues in the CDR3. J gave up 5 bases and V 4 bases, and 6 bases lay outside the gene matches. Germline CDR1 SNHLY, CDR2 FYNNEI. CDR3: CASSGQGARRDTQYF. The DNA for the CDR3 is TGTGCCAGCAGTGGACAGGGGGCAAGGAGAGATACGCAGTATTTT. Based on the CDR3 plus reference TRBV2 and TRBJ2-3, the full variable domain is EPEVTQTPSHQVTQMGQEVILRCVPISNHLYFYWYRQILGQKVEFLVSFYNNEISEKSEIFDDQFSVERPDGSNFTLKIRSTKLEDSAMYFCASSGQGARRDTQYFGPGTRLTVL.

Here the CDR3 DNA reads TGCGCCAGCAGCCAAGATTCCAGGTCCTATGGCTACACCTTC. Protein sequence: CASSQDSRSYGYTF. V usage is TRBV4-1 and J usage is TRBJ1-2; no reliable D call. The germline gives CDR1 MGHRA, CDR2 YSYEKL. The CDR3 length is 14 residues. Trimming left V 0 bases short and J 4 bases short, with 9 bases between.

The table lists this clone with a few counts. The rearrangement links TRBV20-1 to TRBJ2-5; 9 bases fit TRBD1. The germline V gene has CDR1 DFQATT and CDR2 SNEGSKA (reference sequence). V trimming: 3 bases; J trimming: 2 bases; junction bases outside the gene matches: 10. The CDR3 sequence is 16 residues long. The CDR3 coding sequence is TGCAGTGCTAGTTCTAGGGGACAGGGCCATCAAGAGACCCAGTACTTC. As protein: CSASSRGQGHQETQYF.

The chain carries TRBV3-1 (or the pseudogene TRBV3-2) and TRBJ2-3; 9 positions agree with TRBD2. The germline V gene encodes CDR1 LGHDT and CDR2 YNNKEL (reference sequence). The CDR3 length is 14 residues. With V trimmed by 5 bases and J by 6 bases, 6 bases remained unmatched. In DNA form, the CDR3 reads TGTGCCAGCAGCTTTAGCGGGAGTATGGATACGCAGTATTTT. Translated: CASSFSGSMDTQYF.

This clone came up a few times. The genes are TRBV28 and TRBJ1-1; possible D gene TRBD1, 5 bases. Trimming stripped 3 bases from V and 6 bases from J, with 11 bases between. The CDR3 covers 13 residues. Germline V gene lookup returns CDR1 MDHEN and CDR2 SYDVKM. Here the CDR3 reads CASSLGLQPEAFF. CDR3 nucleotides: TGTGCCAGCAGTTTGGGACTACAGCCTGAAGCTTTCTTT. The full variable domain, completed using reference TRBV28 and TRBJ1-1, is DVKVTQSSRYLVKRTGEKVFLECVQDMDHENMFWYRQDPGLGLRLIYFSYDVKMKEKGDIPEGYSVSREKKERFSLILESASTNQTSMYLCASSLGLQPEAFFGQGTRLTVV.

This rearrangement joins TRBV30 to TRBJ1-5, with 9 positions matching TRBD1. With 3 bases clipped from V and 3 bases from J, the junction kept 9 bases outside the gene matches. Germline-derived CDR1 and CDR2 are GTSNPN and SVGIG (reference sequence). This CDR3 region has 16 residues. The CDR3 spells CAWSAGWTGVNQPQHF. The CDR3 DNA reads TGTGCCTGGAGCGCCGGGTGGACAGGGGTCAATCAGCCCCAGCATTTT. The complete variable domain, with remaining parts taken from reference TRBV30 and TRBJ1-5, reads SQTIHQWPATLVQPVGSPLSLECTVEGTSNPNLYWYRQAAGRGLQLLFYSVGIGQISSEVPQNLSASRPQDRQFILSSKKLLLSDSGFYLCAWSAGWTGVNQPQHFGDGTRLSIL.

This clone has only one observation. The CDR3 nucleotides are TGTGCCAGTAGCCTGCAGGGTTTAGACACTGAAGCTTTCTTT. Its translation: CASSLQGLDTEAFF. The rearrangement links TRBV19 to TRBJ1-1, with D possibly matching TRBD1 (5 bases). The germline CDR1 and CDR2 sequences are LNHDA and SQIVND (reference sequence). V was clipped by 6 bases and J by 3 bases, with 14 bases between them. CDR3 length: 14 amino acids. The full variable domain, completed using reference TRBV19 and TRBJ1-1, is DGGITQSPKYLFRKEGQNVTLSCEQNLNHDAMYWYRQDPGQGLRLIYYSQIVNDFQKGDIAEGYSVSREKKESFPLTVTSAQKNPTAFYLCASSLQGLDTEAFFGQGTRLTVV.

This clone was seen once. For the CDR3, the DNA is TGTGCCATCAGTGATCCCCGCGGCGAAGCTTTCTTT. This sequence encodes CAISDPRGEAFF. The gene calls are TRBV10-3 and TRBJ1-1; D ambiguous. The CDR3 has 12 amino acids. V was shortened by 3 bases and J by 8 bases, with 10 bases between the two germline ends. Germline lookup yields CDR1 ENHRY and CDR2 SYGVKD.

The chain employs TRBV6-2 or TRBV6-3 and TRBJ2-7; TRBD1 agrees at 9 bases. The CDR3 sequence is 15 residues long. The trim removed 0 bases at V and 4 bases at J, leaving 4 bases unmatched. Looked up from germline, CDR1 is MNHEY and CDR2 is SVGEGT. The CDR3 bases are TGTGCCAGCAGTTACTCGACAGGGGGATGGTACGAGCAGTACTTC. This translates into CASSYSTGGWYEQYF.

V and J are TRBV18 and TRBJ1-2; the match to TRBD1 covers 7 bases. V lost 1 base to trimming and J lost 3 bases; unmatched junction nucleotides: 2. The germline CDR1 and CDR2 sequences are KGHSH and LQKENI. This CDR3 spans 14 amino acids. The CDR3 coding sequence is TGTGCCAGCTCACCACAGGGGGCCGACTATGGCTACACCTTC. Encoded protein: CASSPQGADYGYTF.

The chain joins TRBV28 to TRBJ2-1, with 7 bases that match TRBD1. Germline-derived CDR1 and CDR2 are MDHEN and SYDVKM. V lost 3 bases, J lost 3 bases, and 11 bases stayed unmatched. There are 17 residues in the CDR3. CDR3 bases: TGTGCCAGCAGTTTGACCGGGACAGCCAGGCGCTACAATGAGCAGTTCTTC. This sequence encodes CASSLTGTARRYNEQFF.

This CDR3 is CASSTEGVNEKLFF. DNA for the CDR3: TGCGCCAGCAGCACGGAAGGGGTCAATGAAAAACTGTTTTTT. This rearrangement joins TRBV5-1 to TRBJ1-4, with D possibly TRBD1 on 5 matching bases. This CDR3 contains 14 residues. The ends were cut back, 4 bases at V and 5 bases at J, with 12 bases in the middle. Germline values: CDR1 SGHRS, CDR2 YFSETQ.

The genes are TRBV7-9 and TRBJ1-1; D possibly corresponds to TRBD1 (5 bases). Germline-derived CDR1 and CDR2 are SEHNR and FQNEAQ (reference sequence). This CDR3 has 17 amino acids. Deletions cut 5 bases from V and 3 bases from J, with 22 bases between. The CDR3 is CASSPIGGKGLDTEAFF. Written as DNA, the CDR3 is TGTGCCAGCAGCCCGATCGGAGGGAAGGGGTTAGACACTGAAGCTTTCTTT. Drawing the rest from reference TRBV7-9 and TRBJ1-1, the complete variable domain is DTGVSQNPRHKITKRGQNVTFRCDPISEHNRLYWYRQTLGQGPEFLTYFQNEAQLEKSRLLSDRFSAERPKGSFSTLEIQRTEQGDSAMYLCASSPIGGKGLDTEAFFGQGTRLTVV.

This clone was detected a few times. The rearrangement joins TRBV7-2 to TRBJ2-3, with unresolved D. This CDR3 is 15 amino acids long. Germline V gives CDR1 SGHTA, CDR2 FQGNSA. The ends were cut back, 1 base at V and 1 base at J, with 9 bases in the middle. DNA of the CDR3: TGTGCCAGCAGCTTAGATTCTTATGGCACAGATACGCAGTATTTT. Amino acids: CASSLDSYGTDTQYF. Variable domain in full (rest from reference TRBV7-2 and TRBJ2-3): GAGVSQSPSNKVTEKGKDVELRCDPISGHTALYWYRQSLGQGLEFLIYFQGNSAPDKSGLPSDRFSAERTGGSVSTLTIQRTQQEDSAVYLCASSLDSYGTDTQYFGPGTRLTVL.

The chain has TRBV19 and TRBJ2-3; maybe TRBD2 (5 bases). Germline assignment: CDR1 LNHDA and CDR2 SQIVND (reference sequence). V was clipped by 4 bases and J by 6 bases, with 8 bases between them. The CDR3 runs to 12 residues. For the CDR3, the DNA is TGTGCCAGTAGTACCTCGGGGGATACGCAGTATTTT. This gives the protein CASSTSGDTQYF.

The V call is TRBV18, the J call TRBJ2-3; TRBD2 might be the D (6 bases). The germline V gene encodes CDR1 KGHSH and CDR2 LQKENI. The CDR3 has 12 residues. Trimming stripped 7 bases from V and 6 bases from J, with 11 bases between. CDR3 DNA sequence: TGTGCCAGCTTCCTCAGCGGGGATACGCAGTATTTT. It specifies CASFLSGDTQYF.

The V and J genes are TRBV28 and TRBJ1-5; 7 nucleotides align to TRBD1. V shed 5 bases, J shed 1 base, and the junction held 8 bases outside the gene matches. There are 16 residues in the CDR3. Per germline, CDR1 MDHEN and CDR2 SYDVKM. This chain's CDR3 is CASSAWTGASNQPQHF. In DNA, the CDR3 is TGTGCCAGCAGTGCCTGGACAGGAGCGAGCAATCAGCCCCAGCATTTT.

This clone was found once. The V gene is TRBV30, the J gene TRBJ2-5, with D maybe TRBD1 (5 bases). Between the trimmed V and J ends, which lost 2 bases and 2 bases, there was a span of 6 bases. The length of the CDR3 is 12 residues. CDR1 is GTSNPN, CDR2 SVGIG, per germline (reference sequence). In DNA form, the CDR3 reads TGTGCCTGGAGTAGGGGACAAGAGACCCAGTACTTC. Residues: CAWSRGQETQYF.

This clone showed up just once. The V gene is TRBV2, the J gene TRBJ2-3, with TRBD1 identical over 8 bases. This CDR3 region has 13 residues. J gave up 6 bases and V 6 bases, and 5 bases lay outside the gene matches. Germline V gene lookup returns CDR1 SNHLY and CDR2 FYNNEI. Here the CDR3 DNA reads TGTGCCAGCAGCGGACAGGGACGCGATACGCAGTATTTT. It encodes CASSGQGRDTQYF.

The V call is TRBV20-1, the J call TRBJ2-7; D might be TRBD1 (6 bases). From germline, CDR1 is DFQATT and CDR2 SNEGSKA (reference sequence). Between the trimmed V and J ends, which lost 3 bases and 4 bases, there was a span of 13 bases. The CDR3 loop spans 13 amino acids. Here the CDR3 reads CSASTGRGYEQYF. CDR3 sequence (DNA): TGCAGTGCTAGTACGGGCAGGGGTTACGAGCAGTACTTC.

This sequence joins TRBV6-5 and TRBJ1-5; D may be TRBD1 (5 bases). Per the germline V gene, CDR1 is MNHEY and CDR2 is SVGAGI. Trimming took 7 bases from V and 2 from J, leaving 9 bases between them. This CDR3 contains 13 residues. The CDR3, as DNA: TGTGCCAGCACCGGGGGGGGCAATCAGCCCCAGCATTTT. It codes for CASTGGGNQPQHF.

This clone was counted a few times. The chain recombines TRBV18 with TRBJ2-1, with 10 bases aligning to TRBD2. There are 15 residues in the CDR3. Germline assignment: CDR1 KGHSH and CDR2 LQKENI. With V trimmed by 3 bases and J by 7 bases, 6 bases remained unmatched. Here the CDR3 reads CASSPLAGDENEQFF. The CDR3 DNA is TGTGCCAGCTCACCCCTAGCGGGGGACGAAAATGAGCAGTTCTTC.

CDR3 in DNA: TGTGCCAGTACCACGGGAACAGGGGGCGCATATACTGAAGCTTTCTTT. This translates into CASTTGTGGAYTEAFF. V usage is TRBV19 and J usage is TRBJ1-1; TRBD1 agrees at 9 bases. The germline gives CDR1 LNHDA, CDR2 SQIVND (reference sequence). The CDR3 extends over 16 amino acids. The junction had 14 bases not matched to a gene; V was cut back by 7 bases and J by 5 bases.

The gene calls are TRBV6-6 and TRBJ1-1; D unclear. The CDR3 runs to 13 residues. Germline V gives CDR1 MNHNY, CDR2 SVGAGI (reference sequence). The V end was cut by 2 bases, the J end by 0 bases, with 4 bases between. The CDR3 coding sequence is TGTGCCAGCAGTTACGAGGTGAACACTGAAGCTTTCTTT. Protein: CASSYEVNTEAFF.

CDR3 sequence: CASSPSGYSNQPQHF. CDR3 bases: TGTGCCAGCAGCCCGTCGGGGTATAGCAATCAGCCCCAGCATTTT. The V gene is TRBV9, the J gene TRBJ1-5, with D hard to call. The CDR3 runs to 15 residues. Germline CDR1 and CDR2: SGDLS and YYNGEE. V was clipped by 4 bases and J by 0 bases, with 11 bases between them.

The chain links TRBV6-2 or TRBV6-3 to TRBJ2-2; a weak D match, TRBD2 (6 bases). This CDR3 is 14 amino acids long. V lost 2 bases and J 5 bases, leaving 9 bases between the germline ends. Germline lookup yields CDR1 MNHEY and CDR2 SVGEGT. The CDR3 DNA is TGTGCCAGCAGTTACCAGGGAGGAACCGGGGAGCTGTTTTTT. Amino acids: CASSYQGGTGELFF.